The next 28 T cell receptor beta chains were all read from a single sample in a study of blood T cell repertoires in COVID-19. Profiling relied on immunoSEQ multiplex PCR, and the TCRdb table lists in-frame clones only, not all of them. The table includes around 220,000 clones, roughly 84% detected once. Sequencing was performed on PBMCs or T cells enriched from blood (not recorded which). The receptors shown here come from a woman aged 35 to 49 who had recovered from COVID-19.

The chain uses TRBV4-2 and TRBJ2-1; no firm D call. V lost 2 bases and J 10 bases, leaving 9 bases between the germline ends. CDR1 is LGHNA, CDR2 YNFKEQ, per germline. CDR3 length: 12 residues. The CDR3 is CASSQLSSEQFF. The CDR3 bases are TGTGCCAGCAGCCAACTCTCCTCCGAGCAGTTCTTC.

The J gene is TRBJ1-5, the V gene TRBV10-1; TRBD1 agrees at 10 bases. Germline V lookup: CDR1 WNHNN, CDR2 SYGVQD (reference sequence). The ends lost 2 bases at V and 1 base at J; junction bases unmatched: 11. CDR3 size: 19 residues. CDR3 nucleotide sequence: TGCGCCAGCAGTGAGCCCGGGACAGGGGTACGTGTGAGCAATCAGCCCCAGCATTTT. Amino acids: CASSEPGTGVRVSNQPQHF.

V gene TRBV28 combines with J gene TRBJ1-1; D ambiguous. The CDR3 is 13 residues long. Looked up from germline, CDR1 is MDHEN and CDR2 is SYDVKM. Trimming shortened V by 5 bases and J by 9 bases, and 16 bases separated the two germline ends. CDR3 nucleotide sequence: TGTGCCAGCAGTGAAGTCGGCGGCTTCAAAGCTTTCTTT. This sequence encodes CASSEVGGFKAFF.

The J gene is TRBJ1-2, the V gene TRBV11-2; D not certain. The V end lost 4 bases, the J end lost 2 bases, and 11 bases lay between the germline ends. Germline V gives CDR1 SGHAT, CDR2 FQNNGV. This CDR3 region has 14 residues. Here the CDR3 DNA reads TGTGCCAGCAGCTCGAATGTGAGAAACTATGGCTACACCTTC. Residues: CASSSNVRNYGYTF.

This chain links TRBV10-3 with TRBJ2-3; 12 bases are a match to TRBD2. Looked up from germline, CDR1 is ENHRY and CDR2 is SYGVKD. With V trimmed by 10 bases and J by 3 bases, 2 bases remained unmatched. The CDR3 is 13 residues long. CDR3 nucleotide sequence: TGTGCCACCGGACTAGCGGGAACAGATACGCAGTATTTT. Protein: CATGLAGTDTQYF.

This chain links TRBV28 with TRBJ1-1; D not resolved. V was pared by 3 bases and J by 1 base, with 3 bases between. The CDR3 covers 12 residues. Germline lookup yields CDR1 MDHEN and CDR2 SYDVKM. The CDR3 spells CASSFKNTEAFF. CDR3 nucleotide sequence: TGTGCCAGCAGTTTTAAGAACACTGAAGCTTTCTTT.

This clone has more than one count but fewer than ten. The chain carries TRBV18 and TRBJ2-7; D unresolved. The germline V gene encodes CDR1 KGHSH and CDR2 LQKENI. V lost 6 bases, J lost 5 bases, and 14 bases lay in between. The CDR3 length is 13 residues. The CDR3 region is CASSPRPGDEQYF. DNA for the CDR3: TGTGCCAGCTCCCCGAGGCCCGGCGACGAGCAGTACTTC.

The J gene is TRBJ2-7, the V gene TRBV12-5, with 7 bases fitting TRBD1. CDR3 length equals 15 residues. CDR1 is LGHNT and CDR2 is FRNRAP in the germline V gene. J gave up 3 bases and V 1 base, and 6 bases lay outside the gene matches. The CDR3 here is CASGLARGQHYEQYV. In DNA, the CDR3 is TGTGCTAGTGGTTTGGCAAGGGGACAGCACTACGAGCAGTACGTC.

The chain recombines TRBV7-2 with TRBJ2-1, with TRBD2 matching over 9 bases. V trimming: 5 bases; J trimming: 4 bases; junction bases outside the gene matches: 12. CDR1 and CDR2 from the germline V gene are SGHTA and FQGNSA. This CDR3 has 17 residues. CDR3 sequence: CASSAVYSGSAYNEQFF. The CDR3 region has the DNA TGTGCCAGCAGCGCCGTTTATAGCGGGAGTGCTTACAATGAGCAGTTCTTC.

The genes are TRBV3-1 (or the pseudogene TRBV3-2) and TRBJ2-5; a possible D gene is TRBD1 (6 bases). CDR3 length: 14 residues. Per the germline V gene, CDR1 is LGHDT and CDR2 is YNNKEL (reference sequence). The V gene lost 1 base and the J gene lost 3 bases, with 9 bases spanning the gap. In DNA form, the CDR3 reads TGTGCCAGCAGCCAAGTTCGGGACAAAGAGACCCAGTACTTC. Amino acid sequence: CASSQVRDKETQYF.

The chain is built from TRBV5-1 and TRBJ2-5, with D possibly being TRBD1 (5 bases). Between the trimmed V and J ends, which lost 0 bases and 1 base, there was a span of 7 bases. Germline V gene data show CDR1 as SGHRS and CDR2 as YFSETQ. This CDR3 has 14 residues. CDR3 sequence (DNA): TGCGCCAGCAGCTTGGGACAGCTCCAAGAGACCCAGTACTTC. It encodes CASSLGQLQETQYF. The full variable domain, rest sourced from reference TRBV5-1 and TRBJ2-5, is KAGVTQTPRYLIKTRGQQVTLSCSPISGHRSVSWYQQTPGQGLQFLFEYFSETQRNKGNFPGRFSGRQFSNSRSEMNVSTLELGDSALYLCASSLGQLQETQYFGPGTRLLVL.

This clone was counted only a few times. This chain joins TRBV27 and TRBJ1-2; 10 bases agree with TRBD1. CDR1 is MNHEY and CDR2 is SMNVEV in the germline V gene (reference sequence). J gave up 6 bases and V 3 bases, and 4 bases lay outside the gene matches. The CDR3 spans 14 residues. This chain's CDR3 is CASSLGQGLNGYTF. CDR3 DNA sequence: TGTGCCAGCAGTTTGGGACAGGGGCTGAATGGCTACACCTTC.

The chain has TRBV7-3 and TRBJ2-5; D perhaps matches TRBD2 (6 bases). CDR1 is SGHTA and CDR2 is FQGTGA in the germline V gene. This CDR3 is built from 16 residues. V lost 0 bases and J 5 bases, leaving 16 bases between the germline ends. CDR3 region: CASSLTGVGLAETQYF. CDR3 coding DNA: TGTGCCAGCAGCTTAACTGGGGTTGGGCTAGCGGAGACCCAGTACTTC.

The J gene is TRBJ2-3, the V gene TRBV7-2, with 9 bases lining up with TRBD1. J lost 5 bases, V lost 5 bases, and 5 bases had no gene match. The CDR3 covers 14 residues. Germline values: CDR1 SGHTA, CDR2 FQGNSA. The CDR3 spells CASSNRDRVDTQYF. For the CDR3, the DNA is TGTGCCAGCAGCAACCGGGACAGGGTAGATACGCAGTATTTT.

This sequence joins TRBV4-2 and TRBJ1-1; D is perhaps TRBD1 (5 bases). The V gene lost 3 bases and the J gene lost 1 base, with 9 bases spanning the gap. The CDR3 has 14 amino acids. Germline V gives CDR1 LGHNA, CDR2 YNFKEQ. CDR3 sequence (DNA): TGTGCCAGCAGCCAGCCAGACAGGAACACTGAAGCTTTCTTT. Translating it yields CASSQPDRNTEAFF.

This chain joins TRBV12-3 or TRBV12-4 and TRBJ2-3; unclear D gene. Trimming pared 4 bases from V and 7 bases from J, leaving 6 bases between. This CDR3 has 11 amino acids. The chain's CDR3 is CASSSPHTQYF. The CDR3 bases are TGTGCCAGCAGTTCTCCTCATACGCAGTATTTT.

The V call is TRBV19, the J call TRBJ1-5; the match to TRBD1 covers 7 bases. The germline CDR1 and CDR2 sequences are LNHDA and SQIVND (reference sequence). The CDR3 runs 16 residues. The V and J ends lost 1 base and 6 bases, in that order; junction bases with no gene match: 9. CDR3 amino acids: CASSIVGRGSSQPQHF. The CDR3 bases are TGTGCCAGTAGTATAGTTGGCAGGGGGTCGAGTCAGCCCCAGCATTTT.

V and J are TRBV7-9 and TRBJ1-1; TRBD1 is a possible D gene (5 bases). Germline-derived CDR1 and CDR2 are SEHNR and FQNEAQ (reference sequence). The CDR3 length is 15 residues. Trimming stripped 1 base from V and 1 base from J, with 10 bases between. This CDR3 reads CASSLVTGPNTEAFF. The CDR3 DNA sequence: TGTGCCAGCAGCTTAGTCACAGGACCGAACACTGAAGCTTTCTTT.

The rearrangement links TRBV5-5 to TRBJ2-2; no firm D call. Deletions cut 0 bases from V and 5 bases from J, with 2 bases between. Per germline, CDR1 SGHKS and CDR2 YYEKEE (reference sequence). This CDR3 is 12 amino acids long. The CDR3 DNA reads as TGTGCCAGCAGCTTGGCGACCGGGGAGCTGTTTTTT. Translated: CASSLATGELFF.

This rearrangement joins TRBV11-3 to TRBJ2-2; 9 bases line up with TRBD1. The CDR3 runs 15 residues. V trimming: 5 bases; J trimming: 4 bases; junction bases outside the gene matches: 5. Germline CDR1 is SGHNT and CDR2 is YENEEA. The CDR3 region has the DNA TGTGCCAGCAGCGCACGACAGGGGGTCACCGGGGAGCTGTTTTTT. Its translation: CASSARQGVTGELFF.

J is TRBJ2-2 and V is TRBV30; the match to TRBD1 covers 10 bases. The ends lost 1 base at V and 7 bases at J; junction bases unmatched: 9. There are 16 residues in the CDR3. CDR1 and CDR2 from the germline V gene are GTSNPN and SVGIG (reference sequence). This CDR3 is CAWSETGGSWGGELFF. DNA for the CDR3: TGTGCCTGGAGTGAGACAGGGGGCTCATGGGGCGGGGAGCTGTTTTTT. Filled out from reference TRBV30 and TRBJ2-2, the complete variable domain reads SQTIHQWPATLVQPVGSPLSLECTVEGTSNPNLYWYRQAAGRGLQLLFYSVGIGQISSEVPQNLSASRPQDRQFILSSKKLLLSDSGFYLCAWSETGGSWGGELFFGEGSRLTVL.

The rearrangement joins TRBV7-9 to TRBJ1-2; a weak D match, TRBD1 (5 bases). Trimming removed 5 bases from V and 0 bases from J, with 10 bases in between. In germline, CDR1 is SEHNR, CDR2 FQNEAQ (reference sequence). This CDR3 is 14 amino acids long. The CDR3 loop is CASSETGANYGYTF. CDR3 nucleotide sequence: TGTGCCAGCAGCGAAACGGGGGCTAACTATGGCTACACCTTC. Complete variable domain (other parts from reference TRBV7-9 and TRBJ1-2): DTGVSQNPRHKITKRGQNVTFRCDPISEHNRLYWYRQTLGQGPEFLTYFQNEAQLEKSRLLSDRFSAERPKGSFSTLEIQRTEQGDSAMYLCASSETGANYGYTFGSGTRLTVV.

The CDR3 region is CASSQDRANTQYF. CDR3 in DNA: TGTGCCAGCAGCCAGGACAGGGCTAATACGCAGTATTTT. The V gene is TRBV5-4, the J gene TRBJ2-3, with TRBD1 identical over 8 bases. The J segment lost 7 bases and the V segment lost 4 bases, leaving 5 bases of the junction unmatched. Germline V CDR1 and CDR2: SGHNT, YYREEE (reference sequence). This CDR3 is 13 amino acids long.

CDR3 amino acids: CASGPPGAETQYF. DNA for the CDR3: TGCGCCAGCGGCCCTCCGGGTGCAGAGACCCAGTACTTC. This chain connects TRBV5-1 to TRBJ2-5; no firm D call. From germline, CDR1 is SGHRS and CDR2 YFSETQ. This CDR3 region has 13 residues. V shed 7 bases and J shed 4 bases, with 14 bases lying between them.

The chain has TRBV30 and TRBJ2-2, with TRBD2 matching 14 bases. The CDR3 runs 17 residues. The germline V gene has CDR1 GTSNPN and CDR2 SVGIG (reference sequence). The junction had 5 bases not matched to a gene; V was cut back by 2 bases and J by 3 bases. CDR3 loop: CAWSRLAGGPDTGELFF. DNA of the CDR3: TGTGCCTGGAGTAGACTAGCGGGAGGGCCCGACACCGGGGAGCTGTTTTTT.

In this sample, this clone turned up a few times. The chain couples TRBV19 to TRBJ2-4; 9 bases line up with TRBD1. Germline V gene data show CDR1 as LNHDA and CDR2 as SQIVND (reference sequence). J lost 8 bases, V lost 4 bases, and 6 bases had no gene match. The CDR3 is made up of 14 amino acids. Written as DNA, the CDR3 is TGTGCCAGTAGTACTTTTGACAGGGGGGACATTCAGTACTTC. Its translation is CASSTFDRGDIQYF.

The CDR3: CASSPSSGRADTQYF. The CDR3 DNA reads TGCGCCAGCAGCCCATCTAGCGGGAGGGCAGATACGCAGTATTTT. This sequence joins TRBV4-1 and TRBJ2-3; 12 bases fit TRBD2. J gave up 4 bases and V 4 bases, and 3 bases lay outside the gene matches. Germline V gene data show CDR1 as MGHRA and CDR2 as YSYEKL. The CDR3 extends over 15 amino acids.

This rearrangement joins TRBV28 to TRBJ1-5, with D possibly matching TRBD1 (5 bases). With 7 bases removed from V and 5 bases from J, the gap between germline ends came to 15 bases. This CDR3 region has 14 residues. Germline V gene sequence: CDR1 MDHEN, CDR2 SYDVKM. Here the CDR3 DNA reads TGTGCCAGCATCGGTCAGGGCCGATATCAGCCCCAGCATTTT. Translated, it gives CASIGQGRYQPQHF.